One and the same sample provided the 17 T cell receptor beta chains below, sequenced in a study of blood T cell repertoires in COVID-19. TCRdb's table, derived via immunoSEQ multiplex PCR, lists solely in-frame clones and lacks some. Of fewer than 150,000 clones in the sample, more than 70% were seen once. The sequencing input was peripheral blood. Every receptor here comes from a woman in her 30s who had recovered from COVID-19.

This chain connects TRBV6-5 to TRBJ1-1; 9 positions agree with TRBD1. The CDR3 consists of 14 residues. From germline, CDR1 is MNHEY and CDR2 SVGAGI. Unmatched junction bases numbered 2, after V lost 2 bases and J lost 4 bases. The CDR3 loop is CASSYDRGGTEAFF. The CDR3 coding sequence is TGTGCCAGCAGTTACGACAGGGGGGGCACTGAAGCTTTCTTT.

The chain has TRBV5-1 and TRBJ1-2; D not resolved. The V gene lost 2 bases and the J gene lost 8 bases, with 10 bases spanning the gap. The CDR3 consists of 12 residues. Looked up from germline, CDR1 is SGHRS and CDR2 is YFSETQ. This chain's CDR3 is CASSLSLGGYTF. Written as DNA, the CDR3 is TGCGCCAGCAGCTTAAGTCTTGGCGGCTACACCTTC. The whole variable domain, filled in from reference TRBV5-1 and TRBJ1-2, reads KAGVTQTPRYLIKTRGQQVTLSCSPISGHRSVSWYQQTPGQGLQFLFEYFSETQRNKGNFPGRFSGRQFSNSRSEMNVSTLELGDSALYLCASSLSLGGYTFGSGTRLTVV.

Of note for this clone: At one of its ends the junction is not consistent with the germline gene, which may arise from a read error. The CDR3 nucleotides are TGCGCCAGCAGTTTGGAGGGGAATTCCTACAATGAGCAGTTCTTC. The encoded protein is CASSLEGNSYNEQFF. The rearrangement links TRBV5-1 to TRBJ2-1, with D possibly matching TRBD2 (6 bases). This CDR3 spans 15 amino acids. The germline V gene has CDR1 SGHRS and CDR2 YFSETQ.

The V gene is TRBV5-6, the J gene TRBJ1-6; 7 positions agree with TRBD1. This CDR3 is built from 18 residues. Germline V gene data show CDR1 as SGHDT and CDR2 as YYEEEE. The V segment lost 1 base and the J segment 5 bases; nucleotides outside the gene matches: 12. The CDR3 protein is CASSLWGQIYLNNSPLHF. CDR3 DNA sequence: TGTGCCAGCAGCTTGTGGGGACAGATCTATCTTAATAATTCACCCCTCCACTTT.

This rearrangement joins TRBV14 to TRBJ1-5; 8 nucleotides agree with TRBD1. Trimming at V came to 1 base and at J to 6 bases, leaving 2 bases not matched to a gene. The CDR3 spans 14 residues. Per the germline V gene, CDR1 is SGHDN and CDR2 is FVKESK. CDR3 sequence: CASSQGDRGQPQHF. The CDR3 region has the DNA TGTGCCAGCAGCCAAGGTGACAGGGGTCAGCCCCAGCATTTT.

The chain has TRBV2 and TRBJ1-1; no firm D call. The germline CDR1 and CDR2 sequences are SNHLY and FYNNEI. Trimming took 7 bases from V and 7 from J, leaving 13 bases between them. The CDR3 extends over 12 amino acids. CDR3 coding DNA: TGTGCCAGCACGGCCGCAGGAGGTGAAGCTTTCTTT. This codes for CASTAAGGEAFF.

This clone showed up just once. The gene calls are TRBV6-5 and TRBJ2-3; D is uncertain. V lost 7 bases to trimming and J lost 1 base, with 12 bases between them. Per germline, CDR1 MNHEY and CDR2 SVGAGI. The CDR3 runs to 14 residues. As DNA, the CDR3 is TGTGCCAGCATTCTAGTGATGGGCACAGATACGCAGTATTTT. Translated: CASILVMGTDTQYF.

This chain links TRBV6-5 with TRBJ2-7, with 7 bases aligning to TRBD1. The germline V gene has CDR1 MNHEY and CDR2 SVGAGI. The CDR3 contains 14 residues. V was pared by 4 bases and J by 2 bases, with 5 bases of the junction left unmatched. In DNA, the CDR3 is TGTGCCAGCAGTTCACAGGGGAACGCCTACGAGCAGTACTTC. Encoded protein: CASSSQGNAYEQYF.

The chain is built from TRBV7-6 and TRBJ1-3, with 7 nucleotides matching TRBD1. V was pared by 1 base and J by 2 bases, with 5 bases of the junction left unmatched. CDR3 length: 16 residues. CDR1 is SGHVS, CDR2 FNYEAQ, per germline. The CDR3 reads CASSLGQGSTGNTIYF. CDR3 in DNA: TGTGCCAGCAGCTTAGGACAGGGATCAACTGGAAACACCATATATTTT.

The chain links TRBV9 to TRBJ1-1; TRBD1 might be the D (5 bases). The CDR3 spans 14 residues. The V and J ends lost 0 bases and 14 bases respectively, with 20 bases between them. In germline, CDR1 is SGDLS, CDR2 YYNGEE. The CDR3 protein is CASSVEGTGDPAFF. The CDR3, as DNA: TGTGCCAGCAGCGTAGAGGGCACAGGTGATCCAGCCTTCTTT.

The J gene is TRBJ1-1, the V gene TRBV5-8, with D unresolved. Per the germline V gene, CDR1 is SGHTS and CDR2 is YDEGEE. The CDR3 is 16 amino acids. V was trimmed by 0 bases and J by 1 base, leaving 13 bases between them. The CDR3 spells CASSLGFSGGNTEAFF. The CDR3 coding sequence is TGTGCCAGCAGCTTGGGTTTTTCGGGAGGGAACACTGAAGCTTTCTTT.

This clone was detected a few times. The chain couples TRBV5-1 to TRBJ1-5, with 9 bases fitting TRBD1. Trimming removed 0 bases from V and 7 bases from J; junction bases left unmatched: 8. CDR1 is SGHRS, CDR2 YFSETQ, per germline. CDR3 length: 16 residues. CDR3 loop: CASSLEGTGGRQPQHF. CDR3 nucleotide sequence: TGCGCCAGCAGCTTGGAGGGTACAGGGGGCAGGCAGCCCCAGCATTTT.

The chain employs TRBV7-7 and TRBJ1-5, with 9 bases matching TRBD1. The CDR3 loop spans 16 amino acids. The germline V gene encodes CDR1 SSHAT and CDR2 FNYEAQ (reference sequence). For the CDR3, the DNA is TGTGCTAGCCGCTCACGACAGGGGGGAAGCAATCAGCCCCAGCATTTT. It is translated as CASRSRQGGSNQPQHF.

This sequence joins TRBV6-5 and TRBJ2-7; 13 bases map to TRBD2. Germline CDR1 MNHEY, CDR2 SVGAGI. With V trimmed by 6 bases and J by 5 bases, 7 bases remained unmatched. The CDR3 has 15 amino acids. CDR3 amino acids: CASRPGLAGLDEQYF. DNA for the CDR3: TGTGCCAGCAGACCGGGACTAGCGGGACTCGACGAGCAGTACTTC.

This rearrangement joins TRBV5-1 to TRBJ2-1; 7 positions agree with TRBD1. The CDR3 is 13 residues long. The germline CDR1 and CDR2 sequences are SGHRS and YFSETQ. The ends lost 4 bases at V and 7 bases at J; junction bases unmatched: 5. CDR3: CASSDLQGNEQFF. CDR3 DNA: TGCGCCAGCAGCGATTTACAGGGGAATGAGCAGTTCTTC.

The chain couples TRBV29-1 to TRBJ1-1; D perhaps matches TRBD1 (5 bases). The CDR3 is made up of 13 amino acids. Trimming stripped 1 base from V and 5 bases from J, with 11 bases between. Per germline, CDR1 SQVTM and CDR2 ANQGSEA. DNA for the CDR3: TGCAGCGTTGAAGGGCAGGGTAGGACTGAAGCTTTCTTT. Residues: CSVEGQGRTEAFF.

The genes are TRBV5-6 and TRBJ2-1; TRBD2 agrees at 10 bases. The CDR3 contains 15 residues. Per germline, CDR1 SGHDT and CDR2 YYEEEE. Losses at the gene ends were 1 base for V and 5 bases for J; bases not matched to a gene: 3. The CDR3 protein is CASSLFTSGNNEQFF. Written as DNA, the CDR3 is TGTGCCAGCAGCTTGTTTACTAGCGGGAACAATGAGCAGTTCTTC.